This entry features one T cell receptor (beta chain) sequence. Assay: immunoSEQ multiplex PCR; the TCRdb copy retains only in-frame clones and omits some. The repertoire holds about 410,000 clones, with 90% as singletons. Trimming pared 7 bases from V and 1 base from J, leaving 16 bases between. The CDR3 is 16 residues long. The V gene's germline CDR1 is MNHEY and CDR2 SMNVEV (reference sequence). These data come from a study of control samples from healthy donors and cancer patients. The chain employs TRBV27 and TRBJ2-2; D possibly corresponds to TRBD2 (6 bases). The origin of this receptor is a man aged 35 to 55 with head and neck cancer. What was sequenced was PBMCs. The CDR3 sequence: CASNHPSGLNTGELFF. The DNA of the CDR3 is TGTGCCAGCAACCACCCGAGCGGGTTGAACACCGGGGAGCTGTTTTTT.